This record covers a single TCR beta chain. Its antigen is not yet known. No much larger clone is present one base from it, and per-base qualities are unavailable. The data were obtained in a study of cytotoxic CD8 clonotypes in ibrutinib-treated CLL (dated by TCRdb to 2020 to 2022). Background for the entire study: The cohort had about a dozen relapsed/refractory and approximately 15 treatment-naive patients; some 17 were IGHV unmutated. On average, each sample had approximately 260,000 productive templates and 94,082 productive rearrangements. Every remission and progressive disease sample was obtained while ibrutinib was still being received by the patients. Partial responses were observed in 24 patients and complete responses in 2; after a median follow-up of 68 months, remission was maintained in 14 patients and progression was observed in approximately 12. Cryopreserved peripheral blood mononuclear cells were collected at three points: before therapy, at response, and at either sustained remission or disease progression. Longitudinal samples were available for about 30% of the 86 trial participants. The response samples were drawn at a median of approximately 12 months into treatment, with a range of about 6 to 40 months. Points the paper makes about the study in general: Sampling times were not matched between patients in sustained remission and patients whose disease was progressing, and lymph node repertoires were not examined. At ibrutinib response clonality went up, during sustained remission it held steady, and at progression it dropped back toward baseline. Public clonotypes were rare and either shrank or stayed stable during treatment, and the rise in clonality at ibrutinib response reflected expansion of private clonotypes. Baseline clonality exceeded that of age-matched healthy donors and correlated strongly with circulating CD8+ T-cell counts.

For TCR beta library preparation, about 2 micrograms of genomic DNA was extracted from cryopreserved PBMCs. High-throughput TCR beta sequencing was performed on longitudinal blood samples from CLL patients receiving ibrutinib monotherapy. The patients were enrolled in a single-center, open-label phase 2 trial of ibrutinib monotherapy. A MiSeq instrument was used for deep resolution sequencing, which targeted depths ranging from 1 in 1 million up to 1 in 200,000 T cells, with coverage averaging 10x for each clonotype. TCR beta libraries were generated with the immunoSEQ hsTCRB Kit. Per the authors' processing: Data were analyzed with ImmunoSEQ Data Assistant and ImmunoSEQ Analyzer, with V, D and J genes assigned per IMGT definitions. Clonality was computed as one minus normalized Shannon entropy of productive rearrangement frequencies, ranging from 0 to 1. Public clonotype analysis was restricted to overrepresented clonotypes comprising at least 0.05% of each patient's repertoire. Approximately 12 repertoires from age-matched healthy donors, obtained from immuneACCESS, served as clonality controls. In TCRdb, the immuneACCESS table is reduced to in-frame sequences with V and J assigned. These tables do not hold every clone; where another copy was compared, an unresolved V gene accounts for under half, and the others remain unexplained. V and J calls and clone size are as listed in that table; D and trimming were resolved from the DNA. Here the sample has about 140,000 clones; around 84% occur a single time. Jointly, the top ten make up 7.6% of the sample.

The CDR3 spans 16 residues, from the cysteine through the phenylalanine. Kept here is only the CDR3 DNA, which spans 48 bases and is read in frame from base 1. V is clipped by 5 bases and J by 2 bases, and the sequence between their germline boundaries is 16 bases long. The CDR1 and CDR2 encoded by the germline V gene (reference sequence) are LNHDA and SQIVND. The sample in question was PBMCs, obtained after 36 months of ibrutinib treatment. The sequence is built from TRBV19 and TRBJ1-5; the D segment could be TRBD1, given 6 matching bases. This clonotype originated in a human donor with chronic lymphocytic leukemia. The DNA sequence reads TGTGCCAGTAGTCAACCACAGGGTTCTCGCAATCAGCCCCAGCATTTT. It translates as CASSQPQGSRNQPQHF.